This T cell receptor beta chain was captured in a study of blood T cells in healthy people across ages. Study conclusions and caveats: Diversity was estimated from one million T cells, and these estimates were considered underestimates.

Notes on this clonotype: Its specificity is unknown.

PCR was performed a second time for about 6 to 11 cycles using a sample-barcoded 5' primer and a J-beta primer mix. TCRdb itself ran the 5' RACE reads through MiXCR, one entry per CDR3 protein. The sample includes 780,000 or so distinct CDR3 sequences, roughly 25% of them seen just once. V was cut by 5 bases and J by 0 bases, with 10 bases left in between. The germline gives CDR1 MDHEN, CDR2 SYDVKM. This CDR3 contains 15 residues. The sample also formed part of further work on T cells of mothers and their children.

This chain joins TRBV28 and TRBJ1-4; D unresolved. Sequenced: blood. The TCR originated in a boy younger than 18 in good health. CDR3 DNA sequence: TGTGCCAGCAGTCTCCTAGTGGCAACTAATGAAAAACTGTTTTTT. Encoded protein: CASSLLVATNEKLFF. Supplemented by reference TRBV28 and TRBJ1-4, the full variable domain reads DVKVTQSSRYLVKRTGEKVFLECVQDMDHENMFWYRQDPGLGLRLIYFSYDVKMKEKGDIPEGYSVSREKKERFSLILESASTNQTSMYLCASSLLVATNEKLFFGSGTQLSVL.